Sequencing of this T cell receptor beta chain was carried out in a study of blood T cell repertoires in COVID-19. Across the study: Researchers got acute and convalescent COVID-19 samples from the United States, Italy and Spain.

The germline gives CDR1 MGHDK, CDR2 SYGVNS. Trimming cost V 3 bases and J 1 base, with 9 bases left between them. The CDR3 covers 14 residues. Original handling: Researchers report that nucleated cell counts were estimated from reference gene primer amplification. Measured with immunoSEQ multiplex PCR; TCRdb has only the in-frame clones, and not every one. V and J calls and clone size are those listed in that table; D and trimming were worked out from the DNA. The sample holds roughly 230,000 clones, about 86% seen once. Participants' reported clinical history set cohort assignment. The sequenced material came from PBMCs or T cells enriched from blood (not recorded which). The receptor was isolated from a man aged 50-60 years who had recovered from COVID-19. The chain couples TRBV25-1 to TRBJ1-1; possible D gene TRBD1, 5 bases. CDR3 DNA: TGTGCCAGCAGTGAGTACAGGTCGAACACTGAAGCTTTCTTT. Translating it yields CASSEYRSNTEAFF.